This TCR beta chain was identified during a study of cytotoxic CD8 clonotypes in ibrutinib-treated CLL. Study-wide points: Higher circulating CD8+ T-cell counts strongly accompanied higher baseline clonality, above age-matched healthy donors.

Assay used: immunoSEQ multiplex PCR; TCRdb lists only in-frame clones, some missing. The table records about 68,000 clones, about two thirds of them present only once. This CDR3 spans 12 amino acids. Trimming removed 1 base at V and 1 base at J, with 1 base between. Germline assignment: CDR1 MNHNS and CDR2 SASEGT. Of note for this clone: Its antigen is unidentified.

The sequencing here drew on PBMCs, taken after 12 months of ibrutinib treatment. The genes are TRBV6-1 and TRBJ1-1; D call uncertain. This receptor was taken from a human donor with chronic lymphocytic leukemia. CDR3 sequence reads: CASSEGNTEAFF. CDR3 in DNA: TGTGCCAGCAGTGAAGGGAACACTGAAGCTTTCTTT.